The present T cell receptor (beta chain) was sequenced within a study of Graves' ophthalmopathy and Graves' hyperthyroidism. The sequenced template was RNA, covering the TCR beta CDR3 region. Scientists carried out first-round RT-PCR using HTBI primers and then a second-round multiplex PCR. TCRdb reanalysed the multiplex PCR reads using MiXCR and keeps one entry per CDR3 protein. The sample records about 660,000 distinct CDR3 sequences, under 50% being singletons. Out of around 9.7 ml of fresh peripheral blood, PBMCs were obtained. The CDR3 sequence is 13 residues long. CDR1 and CDR2 from the germline V gene are SGHVS and FQNEAQ.

The sequence came from an adult man with Graves' ophthalmopathy. The sequenced sample was peripheral blood. The V gene is TRBV7-8, the J gene TRBJ2-7; the D is unclear. The assigned J gene may be wrong: the sequence end matches TRBJ2-1 better. The CDR3 bases are TGTGCCAGCAGCTTAGGTCAAGAGGATGAGCAGTTCTTC. Translated, it gives CASSLGQEDEQFF.